Listed here are 26 T cell receptor beta chains from one sample, sequenced in a study of blood T cell repertoires in COVID-19. Measured with immunoSEQ multiplex PCR; TCRdb has only the in-frame clones, and not every one. This table has under 200,000 clones, 85% to 90% appearing once. Sample: PBMCs or T cells enriched from blood (not recorded which). The receptors were sampled from a woman aged 45-59 years who had recovered from COVID-19.

The CDR3 DNA sequence: TGTGCCAGCAGTGAATCTTGGACAGGGGTCCAGCCCCAGCATTTT. Its translation: CASSESWTGVQPQHF. The chain combines TRBV6-1 with TRBJ1-5; 9 bases line up with TRBD1. Germline assignment: CDR1 MNHNS and CDR2 SASEGT. The CDR3 contains 15 residues. Trimming at V came to 2 bases and at J to 7 bases, leaving 6 bases not matched to a gene.

V usage is TRBV7-9 and J usage is TRBJ1-1; D might be TRBD1 (5 bases). V was trimmed by 5 bases and J by 1 base, leaving 11 bases between them. The CDR3 is 14 amino acids. Germline V gene data show CDR1 as SEHNR and CDR2 as FQNEAQ (reference sequence). The CDR3 DNA follows: TGTGCCAGCAGCGACATAACAGGGAACACTGAAGCTTTCTTT. It translates to CASSDITGNTEAFF.

This clone has just one count. V and J are TRBV27 and TRBJ2-1, with TRBD2 matching over 9 bases. Germline CDR1 and CDR2: MNHEY and SMNVEV (reference sequence). With V trimmed by 5 bases and J by 4 bases, 6 bases remained unmatched. CDR3 size: 15 residues. The CDR3 coding sequence is TGTGCCAGCAGTCCCAGGGGACTAGCATACAATGAGCAGTTCTTC. Translated, it gives CASSPRGLAYNEQFF.

The chain carries TRBV5-4 and TRBJ1-1; D possibly corresponds to TRBD1 (5 bases). V lost 4 bases and J lost 1, with 11 bases in between. CDR1 is SGHNT, CDR2 YYREEE, per germline (reference sequence). The CDR3 length is 14 residues. DNA of the CDR3: TGTGCCAGCAGCACGCAGGGAGGGAACACTGAAGCTTTCTTT. Protein: CASSTQGGNTEAFF.

The chain links TRBV30 to TRBJ1-1; D remains ambiguous. CDR1 and CDR2 from the germline V gene are GTSNPN and SVGIG (reference sequence). Deletions cut 2 bases from V and 0 bases from J, with 7 bases between. The CDR3 runs to 13 residues. The CDR3 is CAWSPFMNTEAFF. The CDR3 region has the DNA TGTGCCTGGAGTCCCTTTATGAACACTGAAGCTTTCTTT.

This sequence joins TRBV12-3 or TRBV12-4 and TRBJ1-1; D is unclear. The CDR3 totals 13 residues. Trimming removed 4 bases at V and 0 bases at J, with 6 bases between. The CDR3: CASSSLVNTEAFF. The CDR3 nucleotides read TGTGCCAGCAGTTCGTTAGTGAACACTGAAGCTTTCTTT.

V is TRBV12-3 or TRBV12-4 and J is TRBJ1-1; D uncertain. The CDR3 has 13 amino acids. With 8 bases removed from V and 0 bases from J, the gap between germline ends came to 10 bases. CDR3 sequence: CASCLTMNTEAFF. CDR3 DNA sequence: TGTGCCAGCTGTCTCACAATGAACACTGAAGCTTTCTTT.

V is TRBV6-5 and J is TRBJ1-2, with TRBD1 as a possible D gene (5 bases). Germline CDR1 is MNHEY and CDR2 is SVGAGI. The CDR3 spans 15 residues. Trimming left V 7 bases short and J 8 bases short, with 23 bases between. CDR3 protein: CASTPLPGGLGGYTF. CDR3 coding DNA: TGTGCCAGCACCCCCCTCCCGGGGGGTTTGGGCGGCTACACCTTC.

This rearrangement joins TRBV7-9 to TRBJ2-5, with 7 nucleotides matching TRBD2. CDR3 length: 16 amino acids. Germline V CDR1 and CDR2: SEHNR, FQNEAQ (reference sequence). Germline trimming cut 0 bases from V and 4 bases from J; bases unmatched to any gene: 8. The CDR3 reads CASSLAASGVGETQYF. As DNA, the CDR3 is TGTGCCAGCAGCTTAGCAGCGAGCGGGGTTGGAGAGACCCAGTACTTC.

The rearrangement uses TRBV9 and TRBJ2-7; 8 nucleotides align to TRBD1. Germline V gene lookup returns CDR1 SGDLS and CDR2 YYNGEE. V was pared by 4 bases and J by 6 bases, with 12 bases of the junction left unmatched. The CDR3 length is 15 residues. The CDR3 bases are TGTGCCAGCAGCCCGTACCAAGGACAGGGCTCCGAGCAGTACTTC. Amino acids: CASSPYQGQGSEQYF. Full variable domain (missing parts from reference TRBV9 and TRBJ2-7): DSGVTQTPKHLITATGQRVTLRCSPRSGDLSVYWYQQSLDQGLQFLIQYYNGEERAKGNILERFSAQQFPDLHSELNLSSLELGDSALYFCASSPYQGQGSEQYFGPGTRLTVT.

The gene calls are TRBV6-5 and TRBJ2-7, with TRBD1 identical over 9 bases. The ends lost 7 bases at V and 4 bases at J; junction bases unmatched: 5. The CDR3 covers 13 residues. The V gene's germline CDR1 is MNHEY and CDR2 SVGAGI. CDR3 sequence reads: CASNQDRGYEQYF. The CDR3 region has the DNA TGTGCCAGCAATCAGGACAGGGGTTACGAGCAGTACTTC.

The gene calls are TRBV5-1 and TRBJ1-1; D is uncertain. CDR1 and CDR2 (germline): SGHRS, YFSETQ. The CDR3 consists of 14 residues. Between the trimmed V and J ends, which lost 4 bases and 0 bases, there was a span of 10 bases. This CDR3 reads CASSTGLMNTEAFF. The CDR3 DNA reads TGCGCCAGCAGCACGGGGTTGATGAACACTGAAGCTTTCTTT.

This chain joins TRBV5-4 and TRBJ2-5; 9 nucleotides match TRBD2. The junction had 4 bases not matched to a gene; V was cut back by 2 bases and J by 5 bases. The CDR3 is 14 residues long. Germline V lookup: CDR1 SGHNT, CDR2 YYREEE (reference sequence). CDR3 nucleotides: TGTGCCAGCAGCTTAGCGGGGGGAAGGGAGACCCAGTACTTC. Protein: CASSLAGGRETQYF.

The V call is TRBV6-2 or TRBV6-3, the J call TRBJ2-5, with D perhaps matching TRBD1 (6 bases). V lost 6 bases and J 1 base, leaving 15 bases between the germline ends. There are 15 residues in the CDR3. CDR1 is MNHEY and CDR2 is SVGEGT in the germline V gene. CDR3 amino acids: CASSHLRGIQETQYF. DNA for the CDR3: TGTGCCAGCAGCCATCTCAGGGGCATCCAAGAGACCCAGTACTTC.

As for this clone: This sample also contains other DNA sequences that code for the same CDR3. The gene calls are TRBV5-1 and TRBJ2-7, with TRBD1 matching 10 bases. This CDR3 region has 14 residues. Germline assignment: CDR1 SGHRS and CDR2 YFSETQ. Trimming at V came to 0 bases and at J to 4 bases, leaving 1 base not matched to a gene. CDR3 sequence reads: CASSLGGQGYEQYF. The CDR3 DNA reads as TGCGCCAGCAGCTTGGGGGGACAGGGGTACGAGCAGTACTTC.

The chain links TRBV7-8 to TRBJ2-7; D is undetermined. CDR1 is SGHVS and CDR2 is FQNEAQ in the germline V gene. The CDR3 totals 13 residues. V was clipped by 1 base and J by 7 bases, with 11 bases between them. CDR3 sequence (DNA): TGTGCCAGCAGCTTAGGAGGCCCTCGGGAGCAGTACTTC. It translates to CASSLGGPREQYF.

The chain recombines TRBV4-2 with TRBJ2-5; 10 bases match TRBD2. This CDR3 has 15 residues. The V segment lost 1 base and the J segment 5 bases; nucleotides outside the gene matches: 4. From germline, CDR1 is LGHNA and CDR2 YNFKEQ. CDR3 in DNA: TGTGCCAGCAGCCAAGGAGCGGGGGGGCCCGAGACCCAGTACTTC. Its protein is CASSQGAGGPETQYF.

The V call is TRBV30, the J call TRBJ2-7; 11 nucleotides agree with TRBD2. The CDR3 totals 15 residues. Germline V gives CDR1 GTSNPN, CDR2 SVGIG (reference sequence). The ends lost 1 base at V and 5 bases at J; junction bases unmatched: 7. The CDR3 is CAWSAGLAAANEQYF. The DNA for the CDR3 is TGTGCCTGGAGTGCGGGACTAGCGGCCGCTAACGAGCAGTACTTC.

The V call is TRBV2, the J call TRBJ1-2; 11 nucleotides line up with TRBD1. V dropped 6 bases and J dropped 1; count of bases not matched to a gene: 7. Germline V CDR1 and CDR2: SNHLY, FYNNEI. The CDR3 consists of 16 residues. CDR3 coding DNA: TGTGCCAGCAGCCAGGACAGGGGGCAATTTAACTATGGCTACACCTTC. Its protein product is CASSQDRGQFNYGYTF.

V usage is TRBV3-1 (or the pseudogene TRBV3-2) and J usage is TRBJ2-3; D possibly corresponds to TRBD1 (6 bases). Germline values: CDR1 LGHDT, CDR2 YNNKEL (reference sequence). The CDR3 consists of 16 residues. V lost 4 bases and J lost 5, with 19 bases in between. The CDR3 protein is CASSPPGPRGGDTQYF. As DNA, the CDR3 is TGTGCCAGCAGCCCGCCGGGACCCCGAGGGGGAGATACGCAGTATTTT.

This chain connects TRBV3-1 (or the pseudogene TRBV3-2) to TRBJ2-5; 8 nucleotides align to TRBD2. Germline CDR1 reads LGHDT; CDR2 reads YNNKEL (reference sequence). The CDR3 is 15 amino acids. The trim removed 4 bases at V and 5 bases at J, leaving 9 bases unmatched. The CDR3 sequence: CASSLGLARRETQYF. CDR3 nucleotides: TGTGCCAGCAGCCTCGGACTAGCCCGGCGGGAGACCCAGTACTTC.

The chain couples TRBV18 to TRBJ1-2; D is unresolved. Trimming cost V 5 bases and J 4 bases, with 11 bases left between them. The CDR3 has 13 residues. The germline CDR1 and CDR2 sequences are KGHSH and LQKENI. CDR3 protein: CASSKETSYGYTF. In DNA, the CDR3 is TGTGCCAGCTCAAAGGAGACCTCCTATGGCTACACCTTC.

The chain links TRBV18 to TRBJ2-7; no clear D gene. The germline V gene encodes CDR1 KGHSH and CDR2 LQKENI. CDR3 length: 14 residues. The V and J ends lost 1 base and 0 bases respectively, with 7 bases between them. The DNA of the CDR3 is TGTGCCAGCTCACCACGCGCCGGCTCCTACGAGCAGTACTTC. It yields the protein CASSPRAGSYEQYF.

The chain's CDR3 is CAISEGGTGPSGANVLTF. The DNA of the CDR3 is TGTGCCATCAGTGAGGGGGGGACAGGTCCTTCTGGGGCCAACGTCCTGACTTTC. This chain links TRBV10-3 with TRBJ2-6; 8 bases map to TRBD1. V was clipped by 2 bases and J by 1 base; unmatched bases: 7. The CDR3 sequence is 18 residues long. Germline V gene data show CDR1 as ENHRY and CDR2 as SYGVKD.

V gene TRBV27 combines with J gene TRBJ2-7; 9 positions agree with TRBD1. V shed 5 bases, J shed 1 base, and the junction held 3 bases outside the gene matches. Germline CDR1 reads MNHEY; CDR2 reads SMNVEV (reference sequence). CDR3 size: 14 residues. This chain's CDR3 is CASSTGTGSYEQYF. The CDR3 nucleotides read TGTGCCAGCAGTACCGGGACAGGGTCCTACGAGCAGTACTTC.

This chain connects TRBV23-1 to TRBJ1-2; 10 bases match TRBD1. TRBV23-1 is assigned to the ORF class and has an uncertain function. This CDR3 contains 20 residues. The trim removed 4 bases at V and 1 base at J, leaving 18 bases unmatched. The CDR3 DNA follows: TGCGCCAGCAGTCCCTGGGCGGGTCCGGGACAGGGGCTAATTAACTATGGCTACACCTTC. Its protein is CASSPWAGPGQGLINYGYTF.